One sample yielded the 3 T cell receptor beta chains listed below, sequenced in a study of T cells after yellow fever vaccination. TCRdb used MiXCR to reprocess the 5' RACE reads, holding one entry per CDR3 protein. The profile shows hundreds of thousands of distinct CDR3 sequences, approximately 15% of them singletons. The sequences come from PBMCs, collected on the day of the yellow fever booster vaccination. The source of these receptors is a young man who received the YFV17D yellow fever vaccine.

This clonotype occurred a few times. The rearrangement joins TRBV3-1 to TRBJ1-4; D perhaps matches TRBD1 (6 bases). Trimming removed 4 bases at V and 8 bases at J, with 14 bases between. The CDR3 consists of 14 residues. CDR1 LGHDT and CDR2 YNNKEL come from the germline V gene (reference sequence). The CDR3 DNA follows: TGTGCCAGCAGCCCGACAGGATCTGGGGAAAAACTGTTTTTT. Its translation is CASSPTGSGEKLFF.

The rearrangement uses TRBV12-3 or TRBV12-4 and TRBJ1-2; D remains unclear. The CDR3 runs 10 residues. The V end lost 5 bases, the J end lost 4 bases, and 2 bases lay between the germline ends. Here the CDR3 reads CASSRYGYTF. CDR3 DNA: TGTGCCAGCAGTCGCTATGGCTACACCTTC.

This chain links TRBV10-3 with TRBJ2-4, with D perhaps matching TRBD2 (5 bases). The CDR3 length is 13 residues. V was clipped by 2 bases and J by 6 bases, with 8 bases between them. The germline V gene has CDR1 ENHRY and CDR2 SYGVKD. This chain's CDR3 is CAISEGSRNIQYF. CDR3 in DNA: TGTGCCATCAGTGAGGGGAGTAGAAACATTCAGTACTTC.